These T cell receptor beta chains were read from a single sample in a study of PD-1 blockade in classical Hodgkin lymphoma. The assay was immunoSEQ multiplex PCR, and TCRdb's table has in-frame clones only and misses some. The repertoire has some 96,000 clones, roughly 76% of them found once; the top ten carry roughly 15%. This specimen was peripheral blood mononuclear cells (PBMCs), taken before the second cycle of nivolumab. The origin of the receptors is a human donor with classical Hodgkin lymphoma. Each CDR3 is given with its conserved first and last residue. The order of the fields is J gene, clone size, V gene, D gene, CDR3 DNA, CDR3 protein. The D gene is left open where the match is weak. Clone sizes are given selectively: once, few, many, or a class where the clone is expanded.

TRBJ2-7 few TRBV11-2 - TGTGCCAGCAGCCCAACCCGGGTAGCGGCGTCCTACGAGCAGTACTTC CASSPTRVAASYEQYF
TRBJ1-2 once TRBV18 TRBD1 TGTGCCAGCTCACCAAGAATGAGACAGGGTGGAGGCTACACCTTC CASSPRMRQGGGYTF
TRBJ1-1 - TRBV19 - TGTGCCAGTAGTCCCCCGGCGGGACGGAACACTGAAGCTTTCTTT CASSPPAGRNTEAFF
TRBJ2-2 - TRBV6-1 TRBD2 TGTGCCAGCAGGACTAGCGGGAGGTTGGTCGGGGAGCTGTTTTTT CASRTSGRLVGELFF
TRBJ2-7 - TRBV30 - TGTGCCTGGAGCCCTATGGACGAGCAGTACTTC CAWSPMDEQYF
TRBJ2-5 - TRBV5-8 - TGTGCCAGCAGCGGAGGGGTTACCAACCAAGAGACCCAGTACTTC CASSGGVTNQETQYF
TRBJ2-1 - TRBV5-1 TRBD2 TGCGCCAGCAGCTTGTTAGGGACTAGCTCCTCCGGGGAGCAGTTCTTC CASSLLGTSSSGEQFF
TRBJ2-3 - TRBV5-1 TRBD2 TGCGCCAGCAGCAGGGCATGGGCTAGCGGGAGCACAGATACGCAGTATTTT CASSRAWASGSTDTQYF
TRBJ1-1 - TRBV11-2 - TGTGCCAGCAGCCCCCAGGGTGGGTCTTTGGACACTGAAGCTTTCTTT CASSPQGGSLDTEAFF
TRBJ2-7 - TRBV7-2 TRBD2 TGTGCCAGCAGCTTAGAGGGGACTAAAAGTAGGGAGCAGTACTTC CASSLEGTKSREQYF
TRBJ2-3 - TRBV15 - TGTGCCACCAGCAGATCCCGGTCCACAGATACGCAGTATTTT CATSRSRSTDTQYF
TRBJ2-3 - TRBV2 - TGTGCCAGCAGTGCGGACTCGCGCACAGATACGCAGTATTTT CASSADSRTDTQYF
TRBJ1-1 few TRBV30 - TGTGCCTGGAGTGTTGGCGGGGGGCGTTTGAACACTGAAGCTTTCTTT CAWSVGGGRLNTEAFF
TRBJ2-5 - TRBV4-2 - TGTGCCAGCAGCCATTACGGGGGCGGTGAGACCCAGTACTTC CASSHYGGGETQYF
TRBJ1-2 - TRBV6-6 - TGTGCCAGCAGTACCCAGGAGGGGGGCGTCGATGGCTACACCTTC CASSTQEGGVDGYTF
TRBJ1-5 - TRBV28 TRBD1 TGTGCCAGCAGTTTTACAGGGGATCGGCAGCCCCAGCATTTT CASSFTGDRQPQHF
TRBJ2-1 - TRBV28 - TGTGCCACCTCTAATCGGCGTGAGCAGTTCTTC CATSNRREQFF
TRBJ1-5 few TRBV5-1 TRBD1 TGCGCCAGCAGCGCCGGGACAGGGACCGATCAGCCCCAGCATTTT CASSAGTGTDQPQHF
TRBJ2-1 - TRBV28 TRBD1 TGTGCCAGCAGTCCGGCAGCAGGGGGCTACAATGAGCAGTTCTTC CASSPAAGGYNEQFF
TRBJ2-2 - TRBV9 - TGTGCCAGCAGCGCTCGGACGAACACCGGGGAGCTGTTTTTT CASSARTNTGELFF
TRBJ1-5 - TRBV15 TRBD1 TGTGCCACCAGCAGAACAAAGACAGGGAATCAGCCCCAGCATTTT CATSRTKTGNQPQHF
TRBJ2-7 - TRBV6-1 TRBD2 TGTGCCAGCAAATATAGCGGGAGTTCCTCCTACGAGCAGTACTTC CASKYSGSSSYEQYF
TRBJ2-2 - TRBV7-6 - TGTGCCAGCAGCTTAGGGACCGGGGAGCTGTTTTTT CASSLGTGELFF
TRBJ2-1 - TRBV9 TRBD2 TGTGCCAGCAGCCCTAGCGGGAGGGCCGGTGAGCAGTTCTTC CASSPSGRAGEQFF
TRBJ2-1 - TRBV10-3 - TGTGCCATCAGTGAGCCGTCTGGATACAATGAGCAGTTCTTC CAISEPSGYNEQFF
TRBJ2-1 - TRBV5-8 - TGTGCCAGCAGCCGCCGACAGGGAGGCAATGAGCAGTTCTTC CASSRRQGGNEQFF
TRBJ2-1 - TRBV5-1 TRBD2 TGCGCCAGCAGCCCAGCGACTAGCGGATACAATGAGCAGTTCTTC CASSPATSGYNEQFF
TRBJ2-7 - TRBV7-2 TRBD2 TGTGCCAGCAGCTCCTCACTAGCGGGGCTACCCTACGAGCAGTACTTC CASSSSLAGLPYEQYF
TRBJ2-7 - TRBV25-1 - TGTGCCAGCAGTGATGGCCCGGGCTCCGAGCAGTACTTC CASSDGPGSEQYF
TRBJ2-2 once TRBV10-3 - TGTGCCATCAGACCAAGCGGAGAATACACCGGGGAGCTGTTTTTT CAIRPSGEYTGELFF
TRBJ2-3 - TRBV7-6 TRBD2 TGTGCCAGCAGCCCTGGGACTAGCCGCACAGATACGCAGTATTTT CASSPGTSRTDTQYF
TRBJ2-1 once TRBV28 - TGTGCCAGCAGACAGTGGGTAGCCGCCGTACGGGGCAATGAGCAGTTCTTC CASRQWVAAVRGNEQFF
TRBJ2-2 - TRBV6-1 - TGTGCCAGCACATGGAACACCGGGGAGCTGTTTTTT CASTWNTGELFF
TRBJ1-1 - TRBV11-3 - TGTGCCAGCAGCCCAGGTGGGGGGAAGAACACTGAAGCTTTCTTT CASSPGGGKNTEAFF
TRBJ1-3 - TRBV21-1 - TGTGCCAGCAGCAATAGGCACAGGTTCTCTGGAAACACCATATATTTT CASSNRHRFSGNTIYF
TRBJ2-1 medium-sized TRBV4-1 - TGCGCCAGCAGCCAAGACGCCGTGGAGCAGTTCTTC CASSQDAVEQFF
TRBJ2-5 few TRBV28 - TGTGCCAGCAGTTTTAGACGGAGCCAAGAGACCCAGTACTTC CASSFRRSQETQYF
TRBJ1-5 - TRBV19 TRBD1 TGTGCCAGTACGGGACAGAACGTTATAGGCAATCAGCCCCAGCATTTT CASTGQNVIGNQPQHF
TRBJ1-5 - TRBV5-5 TRBD1 TGTGCCAGCAGCCTGACTGGACAGGGGGCTTTCCAGCCCCAGCATTTT CASSLTGQGAFQPQHF
TRBJ2-1 - TRBV7-2 - TGTGCCAGCAGCTTTGGGGCACTTACCTACAATGAGCAGTTCTTC CASSFGALTYNEQFF
TRBJ1-1 once TRBV18 TRBD1 TGTGCCAGCTCACCACTAATCGCAGGGGGAAAAACTGAAGCTTTCTTT CASSPLIAGGKTEAFF
TRBJ2-1 once TRBV19 TRBD2 TGTGCCAGTAGTGCCAGACTACTAGCGGGCCTCTACAATGAGCAGTTCTTC CASSARLLAGLYNEQFF
TRBJ2-7 - TRBV25-1 TRBD2 TGTGCCAGCAGTGACGTGGGAGGGGCGAGGGAGCAGTACTTC CASSDVGGAREQYF
TRBJ2-7 - TRBV9 - TGTGCCAGCAGCTCACAGGTGTCTGACTACGAGCAGTACTTC CASSSQVSDYEQYF
TRBJ2-1 - TRBV11-1 TRBD2 TGTGCCAGCAGCTTATCTAGCGGGACAGAGCAGTTCTTC CASSLSSGTEQFF
TRBJ2-3 - TRBV7-3 - TGTGCCAGCAGCTTAATGGCTTTGGGACCCACAGATACGCAGTATTTT CASSLMALGPTDTQYF